Below are 32 T cell receptor beta chains sequenced from a single sample in a study of shared clonotypes between healthy human individuals. TCRdb keeps only in-frame clones here, not all; method: immunoSEQ multiplex PCR. The data hold fewer than 2.5 million clones, with approximately 93% observed a single time. The sequencing sample was made of naive CD4+ T cells from PBMCs. This sample's subset: CD45RA+ positively selected. The receptors were gathered from a man aged 18 to 29 in good health. Some clones in this sample may be carry-over from other donors' samples.

J is TRBJ1-1 and V is TRBV6-5; 9 nucleotides agree with TRBD1. Germline V gene sequence: CDR1 MNHEY, CDR2 SVGAGI. There are 14 residues in the CDR3. The trim removed 2 bases at V and 4 bases at J, leaving 2 bases unmatched. The CDR3, as DNA: TGTGCCAGCAGTTACCGGACAGGGGCCACTGAAGCTTTCTTT. Its translation is CASSYRTGATEAFF.

The chain is built from TRBV19 and TRBJ2-1; TRBD1 is a possible D gene (5 bases). Trimming left V 7 bases short and J 0 bases short, with 13 bases between. Looked up from germline, CDR1 is LNHDA and CDR2 is SQIVND (reference sequence). The CDR3 runs 15 residues. CDR3 DNA sequence: TGTGCCAGTACCCCTGGGGCTAGCTCCTACAATGAGCAGTTCTTC. Residues: CASTPGASSYNEQFF.

This clone was seen a handful of times. This chain uses TRBV7-2 with TRBJ2-7, with D unresolved. CDR3 length: 13 amino acids. Per germline, CDR1 SGHTA and CDR2 FQGNSA. The ends were cut back, 6 bases at V and 0 bases at J, with 9 bases in the middle. The CDR3: CASRFTGSYEQYF. Written as DNA, the CDR3 is TGTGCCAGCAGATTCACCGGCTCCTACGAGCAGTACTTC.

The chain uses TRBV2 and TRBJ2-1; no definite D call. The CDR3 length is 16 residues. V lost 1 base and J lost 6, with 16 bases in between. Germline-derived CDR1 and CDR2 are SNHLY and FYNNEI. CDR3 bases: TGTGCCAGCAGTGAAGTGTCGGCACGGATGTCCAATGAGCAGTTCTTC. It is translated as CASSEVSARMSNEQFF.

V gene TRBV7-3 combines with J gene TRBJ1-1, with D hard to call. Trimming took 5 bases from V and 1 from J, leaving 8 bases between them. This CDR3 region has 13 residues. Germline CDR1 is SGHTA and CDR2 is FQGTGA. CDR3 region: CASSQQSNTEAFF. CDR3 in DNA: TGTGCCAGCAGCCAACAGTCGAACACTGAAGCTTTCTTT.

The J gene is TRBJ2-2, the V gene TRBV30; possibly TRBD1 for D (5 bases). The CDR3 totals 15 residues. Germline lookup yields CDR1 GTSNPN and CDR2 SVGIG (reference sequence). V lost 5 bases and J 1 base, leaving 14 bases between the germline ends. CDR3: CAWEAGQGNTGELFF. In DNA, the CDR3 is TGTGCCTGGGAGGCCGGCCAGGGGAACACCGGGGAGCTGTTTTTT.

On this clone: Other DNA sequences from this sample encode an identical CDR3 as well. V is TRBV5-1 and J is TRBJ2-7; maybe TRBD2 (5 bases). Trimming shortened V by 4 bases and J by 3 bases, and 14 bases separated the two germline ends. The CDR3 extends over 14 amino acids. Germline CDR1 and CDR2: SGHRS and YFSETQ. Here the CDR3 reads CASSPGLANYEQYF. CDR3 bases: TGCGCCAGCAGCCCCGGACTGGCGAACTACGAGCAGTACTTC. The full variable domain, its missing parts supplied by reference TRBV5-1 and TRBJ2-7, is KAGVTQTPRYLIKTRGQQVTLSCSPISGHRSVSWYQQTPGQGLQFLFEYFSETQRNKGNFPGRFSGRQFSNSRSEMNVSTLELGDSALYLCASSPGLANYEQYFGPGTRLTVT.

The chain uses TRBV28 and TRBJ2-1, with 14 bases matching TRBD2. The length of the CDR3 is 16 residues. V shed 4 bases, J shed 9 bases, and the junction held 8 bases outside the gene matches. Germline CDR1 is MDHEN and CDR2 is SYDVKM. The CDR3 DNA sequence: TGTGCCAGCAGTTCGGGGACTAGCGGGAGAATGACTGAGCAGTTCTTC. Encoded protein: CASSSGTSGRMTEQFF.

As concerns this clone: Distinct nucleotide sequences in the sample also encode this CDR3. The chain employs TRBV18 and TRBJ2-3; the match to TRBD2 covers 14 bases. The V gene's germline CDR1 is KGHSH and CDR2 LQKENI. With V trimmed by 4 bases and J by 3 bases, 6 bases remained unmatched. This CDR3 contains 17 residues. CDR3 sequence reads: CASSLGTSGSGTDTQYF. The CDR3 bases are TGTGCCAGCTCACTCGGGACTAGCGGGAGTGGAACAGATACGCAGTATTTT.

V gene TRBV7-6 combines with J gene TRBJ2-7; 11 bases fit TRBD2. The CDR3 spans 15 residues. Germline values: CDR1 SGHVS, CDR2 FNYEAQ. V lost 4 bases to trimming and J lost 4 bases; unmatched junction nucleotides: 6. CDR3: CASSSPTSGKYEQYF. DNA for the CDR3: TGTGCCAGCAGCTCCCCGACTAGCGGGAAATACGAGCAGTACTTC. Drawing the rest from reference TRBV7-6 and TRBJ2-7, the complete variable domain is GAGVSQSPRYKVTKRGQDVALRCDPISGHVSLYWYRQALGQGPEFLTYFNYEAQQDKSGLPNDRFSAERPEGSISTLTIQRTEQRDSAMYRCASSSPTSGKYEQYFGPGTRLTVT.

A remark on this clone: Being one base from a much bigger clone, this may be a read error. This specimen includes other DNA sequences encoding the same CDR3. The chain combines TRBV5-1 with TRBJ2-5; D gene unclear. This CDR3 contains 13 residues. Trimming removed 0 bases at V and 2 bases at J, with 5 bases between. Germline assignment: CDR1 SGHRS and CDR2 YFSETQ. The CDR3 loop is CASSLGQQETQYF. The CDR3, as DNA: TGCGCCAGCAGCTTGGGCCAGCAAGAGACCCAGTACTTC.

The chain combines TRBV2 with TRBJ2-6; D gene ambiguous. The CDR3 is made up of 15 amino acids. V lost 6 bases and J lost 0, with 9 bases in between. Germline values: CDR1 SNHLY, CDR2 FYNNEI. Written as DNA, the CDR3 is TGTGCCAGCAGCCTCGACTCCTCTGGGGCCAACGTCCTGACTTTC. Its translation: CASSLDSSGANVLTF.

The chain recombines TRBV5-1 with TRBJ2-3; TRBD2 agrees at 8 bases. In germline, CDR1 is SGHRS, CDR2 YFSETQ. The CDR3 contains 13 residues. J gave up 1 base and V 7 bases, and 2 bases lay outside the gene matches. CDR3 region: CASEAGGTDTQYF. CDR3 sequence (DNA): TGCGCCAGCGAAGCGGGAGGCACAGATACGCAGTATTTT.

The chain links TRBV7-9 to TRBJ2-2; no firm D call. Germline V gene lookup returns CDR1 SEHNR and CDR2 FQNEAQ (reference sequence). This CDR3 region has 18 residues. V lost 6 bases and J 0 bases, leaving 20 bases between the germline ends. In DNA, the CDR3 is TGTGCCAGCAGGAATAATGCCCTGGTCAAGGCGAACACCGGGGAGCTGTTTTTT. It is translated as CASRNNALVKANTGELFF.

The rearrangement links TRBV28 to TRBJ1-1, with unresolved D. Trimming cost V 2 bases and J 11 bases, with 15 bases left between them. Germline CDR1 and CDR2: MDHEN and SYDVKM. The CDR3 has 13 amino acids. The CDR3 sequence is CASSLRAGWVAFF. CDR3 sequence (DNA): TGTGCCAGCAGTTTAAGGGCAGGTTGGGTTGCTTTCTTT.

The chain employs TRBV11-1 and TRBJ1-2, with TRBD1 matching over 7 bases. The CDR3 is made up of 13 amino acids. V lost 5 bases and J lost 8; bases outside the gene matches: 8. Germline V gives CDR1 SGHAT, CDR2 FQDESV (reference sequence). Written as DNA, the CDR3 is TGTGCCAGCAGCCGCAGGGGGGAGCTCGGCTACACCTTC. Protein product: CASSRRGELGYTF.

The gene calls are TRBV25-1 and TRBJ1-5; possibly TRBD1 for D (5 bases). The CDR3 extends over 16 amino acids. From germline, CDR1 is MGHDK and CDR2 SYGVNS. Trimming left V 2 bases short and J 6 bases short, with 17 bases between. CDR3 loop: CASSETGVGAGQPQHF. The CDR3 DNA sequence: TGTGCCAGCAGTGAAACGGGGGTTGGTGCCGGTCAGCCCCAGCATTTT.

This chain joins TRBV28 and TRBJ2-2; TRBD2 is a possible D gene (5 bases). Germline V gives CDR1 MDHEN, CDR2 SYDVKM. The length of the CDR3 is 15 residues. V was pared by 4 bases and J by 7 bases, with 16 bases between. The CDR3 DNA reads as TGTGCCAGCAGTTCCAGCGGTGCCTTCGGCGGGGAGCTGTTTTTT. The encoded protein is CASSSSGAFGGELFF.

The chain combines TRBV19 with TRBJ1-5, with D hard to call. The CDR3 runs to 14 residues. The germline CDR1 and CDR2 sequences are LNHDA and SQIVND (reference sequence). V lost 5 bases and J lost 1, with 9 bases in between. CDR3 sequence: CASSLPSSNQPQHF. In DNA form, the CDR3 reads TGTGCCAGTAGTCTCCCCAGCAGCAATCAGCCCCAGCATTTT.

The V call is TRBV7-2, the J call TRBJ2-7; D not certain. The germline CDR1 and CDR2 sequences are SGHTA and FQGNSA. With 1 base removed from V and 1 base from J, the gap between germline ends came to 11 bases. CDR3 size: 15 residues. This CDR3 reads CASSLVGVGSYEQYF. The CDR3 DNA follows: TGTGCCAGCAGCTTAGTGGGTGTTGGGTCCTACGAGCAGTACTTC. The complete variable domain, with remaining parts taken from reference TRBV7-2 and TRBJ2-7, reads GAGVSQSPSNKVTEKGKDVELRCDPISGHTALYWYRQSLGQGLEFLIYFQGNSAPDKSGLPSDRFSAERTGGSVSTLTIQRTQQEDSAVYLCASSLVGVGSYEQYFGPGTRLTVT.

This clone was detected only once. The V gene is TRBV5-1, the J gene TRBJ2-5; D gene ambiguous. Germline V CDR1 and CDR2: SGHRS, YFSETQ. The CDR3 spans 13 residues. Trimming removed 6 bases at V and 5 bases at J, with 14 bases between. CDR3 DNA: TGCGCCAGCACTTTCTCCCCCCGGGAGACCCAGTACTTC. Translating it yields CASTFSPRETQYF. The whole variable domain, remainder taken from reference TRBV5-1 and TRBJ2-5, is KAGVTQTPRYLIKTRGQQVTLSCSPISGHRSVSWYQQTPGQGLQFLFEYFSETQRNKGNFPGRFSGRQFSNSRSEMNVSTLELGDSALYLCASTFSPRETQYFGPGTRLLVL.

The chain links TRBV6-6 to TRBJ1-1; D perhaps matches TRBD1 (5 bases). The CDR3 totals 15 residues. Looked up from germline, CDR1 is MNHNY and CDR2 is SVGAGI (reference sequence). The germline V and J ends were trimmed by 6 bases and 0 bases, with 14 bases remaining between them. The CDR3 region is CASSLSRDLNTEAFF. The CDR3 nucleotides read TGTGCCAGCAGCCTCAGCCGGGACCTGAACACTGAAGCTTTCTTT.

This rearrangement joins TRBV5-1 to TRBJ1-4; tentatively, D is TRBD1 (6 bases). CDR3 size: 15 residues. Germline CDR1 is SGHRS and CDR2 is YFSETQ. V was clipped by 3 bases and J by 0 bases, with 9 bases between them. CDR3 DNA: TGCGCCAGCAGCTCGAAGGGGGCAACTAATGAAAAACTGTTTTTT. Its translation is CASSSKGATNEKLFF.

This clone has just a few counts. The identical CDR3 is also encoded by other nucleotide sequences in the sample. V gene TRBV6-5 combines with J gene TRBJ1-1; 9 positions agree with TRBD1. Looked up from germline, CDR1 is MNHEY and CDR2 is SVGAGI. The CDR3 totals 12 residues. Trimming removed 5 bases from V and 8 bases from J; junction bases left unmatched: 3. CDR3 protein: CASSRDRVEAFF. CDR3 nucleotides: TGTGCCAGCAGTCGGGACAGGGTGGAAGCTTTCTTT.

The genes are TRBV4-1 and TRBJ1-3; TRBD1 aligns across 8 bases. The CDR3 covers 17 residues. The V segment lost 1 base and the J segment 4 bases; nucleotides outside the gene matches: 9. Germline V gene lookup returns CDR1 MGHRA and CDR2 YSYEKL. CDR3 amino acids: CASSQVDRGLGGNTIYF. Here the CDR3 DNA reads TGCGCCAGCAGCCAAGTCGACAGGGGTCTTGGGGGAAACACCATATATTTT.

The table lists this clone with a count of one. This chain connects TRBV6-5 to TRBJ1-4; D remains unclear. Trimming pared 6 bases from V and 3 bases from J, leaving 11 bases between. This CDR3 comprises 14 residues. Per the germline V gene, CDR1 is MNHEY and CDR2 is SVGAGI. This CDR3 reads CASSRGPANEKLFF. The CDR3 region has the DNA TGTGCCAGCAGCCGAGGGCCTGCTAATGAAAAACTGTTTTTT.

The J gene is TRBJ2-1, the V gene TRBV18; D gene uncertain. Germline CDR1 and CDR2: KGHSH and LQKENI. The V end lost 1 base, the J end lost 5 bases, and 12 bases lay between the germline ends. The CDR3 loop spans 15 amino acids. CDR3 protein: CASSPLPTSNNEQFF. CDR3 DNA sequence: TGTGCCAGCTCACCACTCCCCACGTCTAACAATGAGCAGTTCTTC.

Note on this clone: The sample contains more than one DNA sequence encoding this CDR3. The chain employs TRBV28 and TRBJ1-1; no clear D. Looked up from germline, CDR1 is MDHEN and CDR2 is SYDVKM. Trimming pared 3 bases from V and 1 base from J, leaving 3 bases between. This CDR3 is 12 amino acids long. CDR3 nucleotide sequence: TGTGCCAGCAGTTTCGGGAACACTGAAGCTTTCTTT. This encodes CASSFGNTEAFF.

The chain recombines TRBV7-3 with TRBJ2-6; 8 bases agree with TRBD1. After removal of 2 bases from V and 4 bases from J, the junction contained 16 bases not matched to a gene. The CDR3 loop spans 20 amino acids. CDR1 and CDR2 from the germline V gene are SGHTA and FQGTGA. The DNA for the CDR3 is TGTGCCAGCAGCTTACCGGGGGCAGGGGGCGCGAGAACCGGGGCCAACGTCCTGACTTTC. Protein: CASSLPGAGGARTGANVLTF.

The chain is built from TRBV5-1 and TRBJ2-5; TRBD1 or TRBD2 may be the D gene (6 bases each). The V and J ends lost 7 bases and 2 bases respectively, with 12 bases between them. The V gene's germline CDR1 is SGHRS and CDR2 YFSETQ. The CDR3 is made up of 13 amino acids. The CDR3 region is CASGGTRQETQYF. The CDR3 DNA sequence: TGCGCCAGCGGCGGGACAAGACAAGAGACCCAGTACTTC.

This chain uses TRBV5-1 with TRBJ1-1; 9 nucleotides agree with TRBD1. V gave up 4 bases and J gave up 4 bases; unmatched junction bases: 8. This CDR3 has 15 residues. Germline V gives CDR1 SGHRS, CDR2 YFSETQ. The CDR3 sequence is CASSPGQGRSTEAFF. The CDR3 DNA is TGCGCCAGCAGCCCCGGACAGGGGCGGTCCACTGAAGCTTTCTTT.

The rearrangement uses TRBV30 and TRBJ2-2, with 9 bases matching TRBD2. CDR3 length: 16 amino acids. Germline values: CDR1 GTSNPN, CDR2 SVGIG (reference sequence). The trim removed 3 bases at V and 7 bases at J, leaving 12 bases unmatched. The CDR3 reads CAWSSGLALAVGELFF. The CDR3 DNA follows: TGTGCCTGGAGCTCAGGACTAGCGTTAGCCGTCGGGGAGCTGTTTTTT.